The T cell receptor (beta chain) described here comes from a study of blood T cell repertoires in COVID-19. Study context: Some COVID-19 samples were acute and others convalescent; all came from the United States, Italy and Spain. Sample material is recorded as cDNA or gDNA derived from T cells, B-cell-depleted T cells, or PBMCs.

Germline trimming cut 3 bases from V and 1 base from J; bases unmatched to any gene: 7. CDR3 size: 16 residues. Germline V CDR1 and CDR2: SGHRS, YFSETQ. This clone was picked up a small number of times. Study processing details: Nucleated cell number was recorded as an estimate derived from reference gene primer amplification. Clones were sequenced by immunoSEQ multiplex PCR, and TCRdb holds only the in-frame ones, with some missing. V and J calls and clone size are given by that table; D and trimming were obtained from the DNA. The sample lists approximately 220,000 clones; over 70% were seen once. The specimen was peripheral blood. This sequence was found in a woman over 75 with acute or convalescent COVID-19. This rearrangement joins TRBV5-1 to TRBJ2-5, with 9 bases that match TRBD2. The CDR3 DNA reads TGCGCCAGCAGCTGGGGGCCGACTAGCGGCCAAGAGACCCAGTACTTC. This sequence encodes CASSWGPTSGQETQYF.